These 3 T cell receptor beta chains originate from one sample sequenced in a study of identical twins. TCRdb recomputed calls from the 5' RACE reads with MiXCR, one row per CDR3 protein. The sample consists of hundreds of thousands of distinct CDR3 sequences, 15% to 20% of them appearing once. These sequences were also reported in another study, on T cells expressing NK-cell markers.

What was sequenced was PBMCs. Every receptor here comes from a woman aged 18-29 years in good health.

V is TRBV5-5 and J is TRBJ2-1; the D gene is possibly TRBD1 (6 bases). The CDR3 has 17 residues. In germline, CDR1 is SGHKS, CDR2 YYEKEE (reference sequence). The germline V and J ends were trimmed by 3 bases and 5 bases, with 21 bases remaining between them. CDR3 sequence (DNA): TGTGCCAGCAGCTACATACCGGCCGGGGACACACACAATGAGCAGTTCTTC. Its protein product is CASSYIPAGDTHNEQFF.

The chain joins TRBV7-9 to TRBJ2-3; TRBD2 matches at 7 bases. With 4 bases clipped from V and 0 bases from J, the junction kept 10 bases outside the gene matches. The germline V gene has CDR1 SEHNR and CDR2 FQNEAQ (reference sequence). CDR3 length equals 17 residues. The CDR3 nucleotides are TGTGCCAGCAGCTCGCCAGCGGGGAGACTAAGCACAGATACGCAGTATTTT. Residues: CASSSPAGRLSTDTQYF.

The chain is built from TRBV12-3 or TRBV12-4 and TRBJ1-1; maybe TRBD1 (5 bases). CDR3 length: 18 residues. The V gene lost 6 bases and the J gene lost 1 base, with 24 bases spanning the gap. The CDR3 DNA reads TGTGCCAGCAGCTGGGGCCCTGGGAAGGGGATAGGGAACACTGAAGCTTTCTTT. Amino acids: CASSWGPGKGIGNTEAFF.